Listed here are 25 T cell receptor beta chains from one sample, sequenced in a study of prognosis after radiotherapy for stage I lung cancer. From genomic DNA, two-round multiplex PCR was used to amplify TCR beta CDR3. The use of primers specific to each TRBV and TRBJ gene characterized first-round PCR. TCRdb passed the multiplex PCR reads through MiXCR, listing each CDR3 protein once. The sample holds about 36,000 distinct CDR3 sequences, more than 30% seen once. Sequencing used PBMCs, obtained before or after stereotactic body radiation therapy (not recorded which). Receptor source: a donor at least 50 years old with non-small cell lung cancer.

This clonotype was recorded many times. The rearrangement joins TRBV3-1 to TRBJ2-1; D is undetermined. The V gene's germline CDR1 is LGHDT and CDR2 YNNKEL (reference sequence). V lost 1 base to trimming and J lost 4 bases, with 2 bases between them. This CDR3 contains 12 residues. The CDR3 region has the DNA TGTGCCAGCAGCCAAGGGTACAATGAGCAGTTCTTC. Translating gives CASSQGYNEQFF.

This clonotype was observed many times. The chain is built from TRBV12-3 or TRBV12-4 and TRBJ1-1; 7 positions agree with TRBD1. The CDR3 runs 14 residues. Trimming removed 5 bases from V and 4 bases from J; junction bases left unmatched: 7. In nucleotides, the CDR3 is TGTGCCAGCAGTCTCCAAAACAGGGGCACTGAAGCTTTCTTT. Its translation: CASSLQNRGTEAFF.

Worth noting for this clonotype: With a far larger clone one base away, a read error is the likely cause. The chain carries TRBV6-4 and TRBJ1-2; D might be TRBD1 (5 bases). The CDR3 covers 15 residues. Germline V gene data show CDR1 as MRHNA and CDR2 as SNTAGT. The DNA for the CDR3 is TGTGCCATCAGTTACTACGGGGCTCGGGACTATGGCTACACCTTC. Translation: CAISYYGARDYGYTF.

The chain couples TRBV7-9 to TRBJ1-1; D call uncertain. The V gene lost 4 bases and the J gene lost 7 bases, with 16 bases spanning the gap. The CDR3 has 14 amino acids. Germline V gives CDR1 SEHNR, CDR2 FQNEAQ (reference sequence). The CDR3 region has the DNA TGTGCCAGCAGCTCCAGTGGGGATGGGGTTGAAGCTTTCTTT. It specifies CASSSSGDGVEAFF.

This clonotype is medium-sized. This chain uses TRBV6-2 or TRBV6-3 with TRBJ2-2, with 7 positions matching TRBD1. This CDR3 is 17 amino acids long. V lost 0 bases to trimming and J lost 1 base; unmatched junction nucleotides: 5. Germline-derived CDR1 and CDR2 are MNHEY and SVGEGT. The DNA of the CDR3 is TGTGCCAGCAGTTACTCCCGACAGGGCTGGAACACCGGGGAGCTGTTTTTT. This codes for CASSYSRQGWNTGELFF.

This sequence joins TRBV6-2 or TRBV6-3 and TRBJ2-5; D uncertain. Germline lookup yields CDR1 MNHEY and CDR2 SVGEGT. The CDR3 sequence is 12 residues long. V lost 2 bases, J lost 5 bases, and 6 bases lay in between. The CDR3 bases are TGTGCCAGCAGTTACCCGAGGGAGACCCAGTACTTC. Its translation is CASSYPRETQYF.

This clonotype was seen at least ten times. This chain links TRBV29-1 with TRBJ2-1, with 13 bases fitting TRBD2. Per germline, CDR1 SQVTM and CDR2 ANQGSEA. This CDR3 is 14 amino acids long. V was pared by 7 bases and J by 10 bases, with 10 bases of the junction left unmatched. This CDR3 reads CSAWTSGGGGEQFF. CDR3 in DNA: TGCAGCGCCTGGACTAGCGGGGGTGGGGGGGAGCAGTTCTTC.

This clonotype was picked up many times. A read error may produce the germline difference seen at one junction end. V is TRBV5-1 and J is TRBJ1-1; D possibly corresponds to TRBD1 (6 bases). The germline V gene encodes CDR1 SGHRS and CDR2 YFSETQ. The CDR3 has 14 amino acids. The CDR3 here is CASSLRGEGTEAFF. The CDR3 bases are TGTGCCAGCAGCTTGAGGGGGGAAGGCACTGAAGCTTTCTTT.

This clonotype was seen many times. The chain couples TRBV20-1 to TRBJ2-3, with 12 nucleotides matching TRBD2. The length of the CDR3 is 16 residues. Germline CDR1 is DFQATT and CDR2 is SNEGSKA (reference sequence). With 1 base clipped from V and 6 bases from J, the junction kept 8 bases outside the gene matches. The CDR3 DNA is TGCAGTGCTAGAGGGAGGATGCTAGCGGGGGGGGATACGCAGTATTTT. Protein sequence: CSARGRMLAGGDTQYF.

On this clonotype: Because it lacks the conserved phenylalanine or tryptophan at the end, this CDR3 is likely a read error. The DNA is omitted, as the CDR3 cannot be located on it reliably, and the CDR3 follows TCRdb's listing. This chain uses TRBV11-3 with TRBJ1-1. Germline CDR1 SGHNT, CDR2 YENEEA. The CDR3 length equals 12 residues, ends included. The CDR3 loop reads CASSQRGTEALL.

This clonotype was detected ten times or more. A much larger clone sits a single nucleotide away, making a read error possible. The gene calls are TRBV24-1 and TRBJ1-2, with TRBD1 identical over 8 bases. Germline values: CDR1 KGHDR, CDR2 SFDVKD. The CDR3 extends over 15 amino acids. J gave up 4 bases and V 5 bases, and 8 bases lay outside the gene matches. In DNA, the CDR3 is TGTGCCACCAGTGGAGGGGCAGGGGGCGTCTATGGCTACACCTTC. Amino acid sequence: CATSGGAGGVYGYTF.

This clonotype was recorded at least ten times. The chain links TRBV18 to TRBJ2-3, with TRBD2 matching over 7 bases. Germline V gene sequence: CDR1 KGHSH, CDR2 LQKENI. V was clipped by 1 base and J by 5 bases; unmatched bases: 0. The CDR3 is 13 amino acids. DNA for the CDR3: TGTGCCAGCTCACCACGGGAGGGAGATACGCAGTATTTT. Residues: CASSPREGDTQYF. Variable domain in full (rest from reference TRBV18 and TRBJ2-3): NAGVMQNPRHLVRRRGQEARLRCSPMKGHSHVYWYRQLPEEGLKFMVYLQKENIIDESGMPKERFSAEFPKEGPSILRIQQVVRGDSAAYFCASSPREGDTQYFGPGTRLTVL.

This clonotype was counted at least ten times. The rearrangement joins TRBV19 to TRBJ2-3, with 9 positions matching TRBD2. Germline CDR1 reads LNHDA; CDR2 reads SQIVND (reference sequence). V lost 1 base to trimming and J lost 5 bases; unmatched junction nucleotides: 4. CDR3 length: 15 residues. CDR3 sequence (DNA): TGTGCCAGTAGTATAGGACTAGCGGTAAGAGATACGCAGTATTTT. This gives the protein CASSIGLAVRDTQYF.

This clonotype was recorded many times. CDR3 sequence reads: CASSLGALGLPQPQHF. The DNA of the CDR3 is TGTGCCAGCAGCTTAGGGGCGTTGGGACTGCCTCAGCCCCAGCATTTT. This sequence joins TRBV7-8 and TRBJ1-5; D is perhaps TRBD1 (5 bases). The CDR3 spans 16 residues. Germline CDR1 reads SGHVS; CDR2 reads FQNEAQ. The V gene lost 1 base and the J gene lost 6 bases, with 16 bases spanning the gap. Based on the CDR3 plus reference TRBV7-8 and TRBJ1-5, the full variable domain is GAGVSQSPRYKVAKRGQDVALRCDPISGHVSLFWYQQALGQGPEFLTYFQNEAQLDKSGLPSDRFFAERPEGSVSTLKIQRTQQEDSAVYLCASSLGALGLPQPQHFGDGTRLSIL.

About this clonotype itself: With only one base between it and a far larger clone, this is likely a read error. V usage is TRBV6-9 and J usage is TRBJ2-2; 9 bases are a match to TRBD2. The CDR3 extends over 16 amino acids. Per the germline V gene, CDR1 is MNHGY and CDR2 is SVAAGI. Unmatched junction bases numbered 8, after V lost 7 bases and J lost 2 bases. DNA for the CDR3: TGTGCCAGCAACCAGCGGGGGGCGGTTAACACCGGGGAGCTGTTTTTT. Protein: CASNQRGAVNTGELFF.

This clonotype showed up many times. The chain employs TRBV5-1 and TRBJ2-7; TRBD1 matches 8 bases. CDR3 length: 14 amino acids. The V gene end was trimmed by 2 bases and the J gene end by 3 bases; junction bases not matched to a gene: 4. The germline V gene encodes CDR1 SGHRS and CDR2 YFSETQ. CDR3 amino acids: CASSLSGGNYEQYF. CDR3 nucleotide sequence: TGCGCCAGCAGCTTATCAGGGGGCAACTACGAGCAGTACTTC.

As for this clonotype: A far more abundant clone sits one base away, making this likely a read error. V is TRBV6-8 and J is TRBJ1-6, with D possibly matching TRBD1 (5 bases). The CDR3 covers 14 residues. Germline CDR1 is MNHGY and CDR2 is SAAAGT. CDR3 sequence (DNA): TGTGCCAGCAGTTACAGGGGAGGGAATTCATCCCTCCACTTT. Its translation is CASSYRGGNSSLHF.

This clonotype was counted at least ten times. V is TRBV20-1 and J is TRBJ2-3; D is possibly TRBD1 or TRBD2 (5 bases each). Trimming left V 6 bases short and J 4 bases short, with 8 bases between. CDR1 is DFQATT and CDR2 is SNEGSKA in the germline V gene (reference sequence). This CDR3 region has 11 residues. The CDR3 loop reads CSARGPDTQYF. The CDR3 DNA is TGCAGTGCGAGGGGCCCAGATACGCAGTATTTT.

The table lists this clonotype with many counts. The rearrangement joins TRBV5-4 to TRBJ2-1, with D possibly TRBD2 on 7 matching bases. Deletions cut 0 bases from V and 0 bases from J, with 16 bases between. Germline assignment: CDR1 SGHNT and CDR2 YYREEE (reference sequence). The CDR3 spans 18 residues. The CDR3 here is CASSLGGGLRSSYNEQFF. The CDR3 DNA follows: TGTGCCAGCAGCTTGGGGGGGGGGCTGCGAAGCTCCTACAATGAGCAGTTCTTC.

J is TRBJ2-2 and V is TRBV9, with D uncertain. V was trimmed by 4 bases and J by 6 bases, leaving 16 bases between them. This CDR3 contains 15 residues. CDR1 is SGDLS and CDR2 is YYNGEE in the germline V gene. Here the CDR3 DNA reads TGTGCCAGCAGCCTGGGTTCCTTTCGATCCGGGGAGCTGTTTTTT. Its translation: CASSLGSFRSGELFF.

This clonotype came up many times. This rearrangement joins TRBV2 to TRBJ1-1; D remains ambiguous. The CDR3 runs 14 residues. Germline V lookup: CDR1 SNHLY, CDR2 FYNNEI. Deletions cut 6 bases from V and 2 bases from J, with 13 bases between. The CDR3 nucleotides are TGTGCCAGCAGAGACTCAGTCGGAAACACTGAAGCTTTCTTT. Its protein is CASRDSVGNTEAFF.

In regard to this clonotype: A much larger clone is a single base away; this may be a read error. This chain links TRBV2 with TRBJ1-1; D is ambiguous. The CDR3 length is 15 residues. The V end lost 6 bases, the J end lost 4 bases, and 18 bases lay between the germline ends. Germline V gene lookup returns CDR1 SNHLY and CDR2 FYNNEI. CDR3 amino acids: CASRARSLGATEAFF. In DNA, the CDR3 is TGTGCCAGCAGGGCCCGGTCACTTGGAGCCACTGAAGCTTTCTTT.

Ten or more counts support this clonotype. The chain links TRBV15 to TRBJ1-2; TRBD1 agrees at 10 bases. The CDR3 has 16 amino acids. V shed 1 base and J 5 bases; nucleotides not matched to a gene: 7. The germline CDR1 and CDR2 sequences are LNHNV and YYDKDF (reference sequence). CDR3 nucleotides: TGTGCCACCAGCAGAGCAGGACAGGGGGGAGCGTATGGCTACACCTTC. Translation gives CATSRAGQGGAYGYTF.

As to this clonotype: The junction does not match germline at one end; this may be a read error. In nucleotides, the CDR3 is TGTGCCAGCAGCCAGACTAGCGGGAGTTTTGGTGAGCATTTCTTC. It encodes CASSQTSGSFGEHFF. The rearrangement uses TRBV7-3 and TRBJ2-1, with 12 positions matching TRBD2. Per germline, CDR1 SGHTA and CDR2 FQGTGA. CDR3 length: 15 residues.

This clonotype was seen at least ten times. The gene calls are TRBV5-1 and TRBJ2-5, with D possibly matching TRBD2 (6 bases). V shed 1 base and J shed 1 base, with 8 bases lying between them. The CDR3 is 14 residues long. The germline gives CDR1 SGHRS, CDR2 YFSETQ. Here the CDR3 reads CASSLRGVQETQYF. DNA for the CDR3: TGCGCCAGCAGCTTGCGCGGGGTCCAAGAGACCCAGTACTTC.